These 30 T cell receptor beta chains share one sample of origin, sequenced in a study of blood T cell repertoires in COVID-19. Some clones are missing from TCRdb's copy, which holds only in-frame ones; the method was immunoSEQ multiplex PCR. The data contain roughly 200,000 clones, around 86% of them singletons. Sequencing was carried out using PBMCs or T cells enriched from blood (not recorded which). The receptors were sampled from a man in his forties with acute COVID-19.

The chain couples TRBV7-9 to TRBJ1-6, with unresolved D. V dropped 4 bases and J dropped 11 bases, with 15 bases sitting between them. The CDR3 sequence is 14 residues long. The V gene's germline CDR1 is SEHNR and CDR2 FQNEAQ (reference sequence). Here the CDR3 reads CASSSQGDLAPLHF. CDR3 coding DNA: TGTGCCAGCAGCTCCCAAGGAGATTTGGCACCCCTCCACTTT.

For the CDR3, the DNA is TGCGCCAGCAGCTTACAGGGGGGAGTACCTGAAGCTTTCTTT. As protein: CASSLQGGVPEAFF. The rearrangement joins TRBV5-1 to TRBJ1-1; 8 positions match TRBD1. Germline V gene sequence: CDR1 SGHRS, CDR2 YFSETQ. The CDR3 spans 14 residues. Trimming took 2 bases from V and 6 from J; bases not matched to a gene: 6.

Sample share makes this clone medium-sized (0.01 to 0.1%). The gene calls are TRBV7-6 and TRBJ2-5, with 14 nucleotides matching TRBD2. This CDR3 has 17 residues. V gave up 5 bases and J gave up 5 bases; unmatched junction bases: 10. From germline, CDR1 is SGHVS and CDR2 FNYEAQ. As DNA, the CDR3 is TGTGCCAGCAGCCCATCAGGACTAGCGGGAGGAGTGGAGACCCAGTACTTC. Its protein is CASSPSGLAGGVETQYF. Looking up the rest from reference TRBV7-6 and TRBJ2-5 gives the full variable domain: GAGVSQSPRYKVTKRGQDVALRCDPISGHVSLYWYRQALGQGPEFLTYFNYEAQQDKSGLPNDRFSAERPEGSISTLTIQRTEQRDSAMYRCASSPSGLAGGVETQYFGPGTRLLVL.

This clone was seen more than once but under ten times. The chain joins TRBV7-9 to TRBJ1-1; D unclear. The CDR3 is 13 amino acids. Between the trimmed V and J ends, which lost 5 bases and 4 bases, there was a span of 11 bases. Germline values: CDR1 SEHNR, CDR2 FQNEAQ (reference sequence). CDR3 residues: CASSPVAGTEAFF. The CDR3 DNA follows: TGTGCCAGCAGCCCGGTGGCAGGCACTGAAGCTTTCTTT.

The chain uses TRBV6-2 or TRBV6-3 and TRBJ2-1, with D unclear. The V end was cut by 1 base, the J end by 8 bases, with 3 bases between. Germline loops: CDR1 MNHEY, CDR2 SVGEGT. The CDR3 loop spans 11 amino acids. The CDR3 reads CASSYFDEQFF. For the CDR3, the DNA is TGTGCCAGCAGTTACTTCGATGAGCAGTTCTTC.

The chain is built from TRBV7-7 and TRBJ2-1; D perhaps matches TRBD2 (5 bases). In germline, CDR1 is SSHAT, CDR2 FNYEAQ (reference sequence). The V end lost 5 bases, the J end lost 5 bases, and 16 bases lay between the germline ends. The length of the CDR3 is 15 residues. This CDR3 reads CASSPTRPPDNEQFF. In DNA form, the CDR3 reads TGTGCCAGCAGCCCCACTAGGCCCCCCGACAATGAGCAGTTCTTC.

The V and J genes are TRBV9 and TRBJ2-1; 7 bases match TRBD1. From germline, CDR1 is SGDLS and CDR2 YYNGEE. The CDR3 spans 15 residues. V lost 3 bases and J lost 1; bases outside the gene matches: 4. The CDR3 loop reads CASSGQGVSYNEQFF. CDR3 sequence (DNA): TGTGCCAGCAGCGGACAGGGTGTTTCCTACAATGAGCAGTTCTTC.

The gene calls are TRBV11-2 and TRBJ2-5, with 12 bases aligning to TRBD2. Trimming cost V 4 bases and J 5 bases; bases outside gene matches: 8. CDR3 length: 16 residues. The V gene's germline CDR1 is SGHAT and CDR2 FQNNGV. CDR3 DNA sequence: TGTGCCAGCAGCTCCTACGGACTAGCGGGATTGGAGACCCAGTACTTC. Translated, it gives CASSSYGLAGLETQYF.

This CDR3 reads CASSGGSNQPQHF. CDR3 DNA: TGTGCCAGCAGTGGGGGGAGCAATCAGCCCCAGCATTTT. This chain links TRBV9 with TRBJ1-5, with TRBD1 as a possible D gene (5 bases). Trimming shortened V by 5 bases and J by 1 base, and 7 bases separated the two germline ends. The CDR3 runs 13 residues. Germline V gives CDR1 SGDLS, CDR2 YYNGEE.

The chain carries TRBV4-1 and TRBJ2-7; 9 bases match TRBD1. V shed 2 bases, J shed 7 bases, and the junction held 3 bases outside the gene matches. The V gene's germline CDR1 is MGHRA and CDR2 YSYEKL. The CDR3 is made up of 13 amino acids. Written as DNA, the CDR3 is TGCGCCAGCAGCCAACGGACAGGGGATGAGCAGTACTTC. Translation gives CASSQRTGDEQYF.

A single count supports this clone. The chain carries TRBV6-6 and TRBJ2-3; TRBD1 matches at 7 bases. Per germline, CDR1 MNHNY and CDR2 SVGAGI (reference sequence). Trimming removed 7 bases from V and 7 bases from J; junction bases left unmatched: 17. The CDR3 loop spans 16 amino acids. This chain's CDR3 is CASNLDRDGSQYTQYF. The CDR3 DNA is TGTGCCAGCAACCTCGACAGGGACGGATCGCAGTATACGCAGTATTTT.

This sequence joins TRBV28 and TRBJ2-6; possibly TRBD1 for D (5 bases). Germline V gene data show CDR1 as MDHEN and CDR2 as SYDVKM. This CDR3 is 14 amino acids long. V was clipped by 6 bases and J by 1 base, with 7 bases between them. DNA of the CDR3: TGTGCCAGCAGAACAGGATCTGGGGCCAACGTCCTGACTTTC. The encoded protein is CASRTGSGANVLTF.

The chain links TRBV28 to TRBJ2-4; the match to TRBD2 covers 10 bases. CDR1 and CDR2 (germline): MDHEN, SYDVKM. Losses at the gene ends were 4 bases for V and 1 base for J; bases not matched to a gene: 10. The CDR3 length is 18 residues. This CDR3 reads CASSSYSSGSRAKNIQYF. For the CDR3, the DNA is TGTGCCAGCAGTTCCTACTCTAGCGGGAGTAGGGCCAAAAACATTCAGTACTTC.

This clone was detected only once. The chain joins TRBV3-1 (or the pseudogene TRBV3-2) to TRBJ2-5, with 7 bases fitting TRBD2. V lost 0 bases to trimming and J lost 2 bases; unmatched junction nucleotides: 3. The CDR3 totals 15 residues. Germline loops: CDR1 LGHDT, CDR2 YNNKEL (reference sequence). CDR3 loop: CASSQDLGGQETQYF. The DNA of the CDR3 is TGTGCCAGCAGCCAAGATCTGGGGGGGCAAGAGACCCAGTACTTC.

The chain is built from TRBV24-1 and TRBJ2-1; 8 positions agree with TRBD2. V lost 1 base and J lost 7; bases outside the gene matches: 14. Germline V lookup: CDR1 KGHDR, CDR2 SFDVKD. This CDR3 region has 18 residues. The CDR3 here is CATSDFGVPGGPVNEQFF. In DNA form, the CDR3 reads TGTGCCACCAGTGATTTTGGGGTCCCGGGAGGGCCGGTGAATGAGCAGTTCTTC.

The table lists this clone with a few counts. The rearrangement uses TRBV7-9 and TRBJ2-3, with 11 nucleotides matching TRBD2. Germline CDR1 and CDR2: SEHNR and FQNEAQ (reference sequence). The CDR3 runs to 16 residues. V shed 5 bases, J shed 2 bases, and the junction held 6 bases outside the gene matches. Here the CDR3 reads CASSPGTSGITDTQYF. CDR3 sequence (DNA): TGTGCCAGCAGCCCAGGGACTAGCGGAATCACAGATACGCAGTATTTT.

The chain joins TRBV18 to TRBJ1-2, with 7 bases fitting TRBD1. The germline V gene encodes CDR1 KGHSH and CDR2 LQKENI. The V gene end was trimmed by 3 bases and the J gene end by 3 bases; junction bases not matched to a gene: 7. The CDR3 contains 15 residues. CDR3 in DNA: TGTGCCAGCTCACCGGGACAGACCGCCGACTATGGCTACACCTTC. Translated: CASSPGQTADYGYTF.

This chain joins TRBV6-5 and TRBJ1-2, with 7 bases fitting TRBD1. The J segment lost 2 bases and the V segment lost 6 bases, leaving 6 bases of the junction unmatched. Looked up from germline, CDR1 is MNHEY and CDR2 is SVGAGI. CDR3 length: 14 amino acids. The CDR3: CASSPGTENYGYTF. The CDR3 coding sequence is TGTGCCAGCAGCCCCGGGACAGAGAACTATGGCTACACCTTC.

The rearrangement joins TRBV14 to TRBJ2-7, with TRBD1 identical over 9 bases. V gave up 4 bases and J gave up 6 bases; unmatched junction bases: 16. The CDR3 runs to 17 residues. CDR1 and CDR2 from the germline V gene are SGHDN and FVKESK. The CDR3 is CASSPSPSGTGKVEQYF. DNA for the CDR3: TGTGCCAGCAGCCCAAGCCCTTCCGGGACAGGGAAGGTCGAGCAGTACTTC.

In its sample, this clone was seen once. V gene TRBV7-9 combines with J gene TRBJ2-7, with 7 positions matching TRBD2. Germline trimming cut 1 base from V and 5 bases from J; bases unmatched to any gene: 8. The CDR3 runs 15 residues. From germline, CDR1 is SEHNR and CDR2 FQNEAQ (reference sequence). CDR3 sequence reads: CASSLGAGTLHEQYF. The CDR3 DNA is TGTGCCAGCAGCTTAGGAGCGGGAACTTTGCACGAGCAGTACTTC.

The chain employs TRBV5-1 and TRBJ2-7; 8 nucleotides line up with TRBD1. V lost 4 bases and J lost 5; bases outside the gene matches: 11. Germline assignment: CDR1 SGHRS and CDR2 YFSETQ. The CDR3 contains 15 residues. DNA of the CDR3: TGCGCCAGCAGCACCTCACAGGGGGTGATGAACGAGCAGTACTTC. It encodes CASSTSQGVMNEQYF.

This rearrangement joins TRBV6-2 or TRBV6-3 to TRBJ2-7; 10 bases align to TRBD2. CDR3 length: 14 amino acids. In germline, CDR1 is MNHEY, CDR2 SVGEGT. Losses at the gene ends were 6 bases for V and 5 bases for J; bases not matched to a gene: 7. The DNA for the CDR3 is TGTGCCAGCAGCCCCCAGCGGGAGGGTCACGAGCAGTACTTC. It codes for CASSPQREGHEQYF.

CDR3 sequence: CASSRRQGYLSEQYF. The CDR3 DNA reads as TGTGCCAGCAGCCGCAGACAGGGGTACTTGAGCGAGCAGTACTTC. V usage is TRBV7-2 and J usage is TRBJ2-7; 8 bases match TRBD1. V dropped 5 bases and J dropped 6; count of bases not matched to a gene: 12. There are 15 residues in the CDR3. Germline V lookup: CDR1 SGHTA, CDR2 FQGNSA.

The chain has TRBV9 and TRBJ2-3, with 8 bases aligning to TRBD2. V trimming: 0 bases; J trimming: 5 bases; junction bases outside the gene matches: 5. The length of the CDR3 is 15 residues. Germline V lookup: CDR1 SGDLS, CDR2 YYNGEE. The CDR3 region is CASSVDGRAGDTQYF. Here the CDR3 DNA reads TGTGCCAGCAGCGTAGACGGGAGGGCGGGAGATACGCAGTATTTT.

This chain joins TRBV19 and TRBJ1-5, with D unresolved. Per germline, CDR1 LNHDA and CDR2 SQIVND (reference sequence). Trimming took 3 bases from V and 4 from J, leaving 7 bases between them. This CDR3 has 13 residues. Here the CDR3 DNA reads TGTGCCAGTAGTATGCCAGCGAATCAGCCCCAGCATTTT. Its translation is CASSMPANQPQHF.

The gene calls are TRBV21-1 and TRBJ1-5; the table names TRBD1, a call not compared with the DNA. TRBV21-1 is tagged as a pseudogene. CDR3 size: 17 residues. This CDR3 is CASSKGVRQGFCQPQHF. The DNA of the CDR3 is TGTGCCAGCAGCAAGGGGGTCCGACAGGGGTTTTGTCAGCCCCAGCATTTT.

This clone was picked up a small number of times. V usage is TRBV5-1 and J usage is TRBJ2-7, with 11 positions matching TRBD2. Germline V gene data show CDR1 as SGHRS and CDR2 as YFSETQ. The CDR3 is 18 amino acids. V trimming: 3 bases; J trimming: 1 base; junction bases outside the gene matches: 12. CDR3 loop: CASSSPGRGTSGSYEQYF. The CDR3 DNA sequence: TGCGCCAGCAGCTCTCCGGGACGGGGGACTAGCGGTTCCTACGAGCAGTACTTC.

V usage is TRBV10-3 and J usage is TRBJ1-6, with a tentative D call TRBD1 (5 bases). Germline lookup yields CDR1 ENHRY and CDR2 SYGVKD. The CDR3 is 15 amino acids. CDR3: CANGGDFTPNSPLHF. CDR3 DNA sequence: TGTGCGAACGGAGGGGACTTTACCCCGAATTCACCCCTCCACTTT.

The chain combines TRBV19 with TRBJ2-1; TRBD2 matches at 8 bases. CDR1 and CDR2 from the germline V gene are LNHDA and SQIVND (reference sequence). V lost 5 bases to trimming and J lost 9 bases; unmatched junction nucleotides: 12. The CDR3 is 15 amino acids. Here the CDR3 DNA reads TGTGCCAGTAGTTCGTGGAGCGGGAGTATCGGTGAGCAGTTCTTC. It is translated as CASSSWSGSIGEQFF.

The CDR3 loop is CASSPAGSDYGYTF. The DNA of the CDR3 is TGCGCCAGCAGCCCGGCAGGGTCCGACTATGGCTACACCTTC. The V and J genes are TRBV4-3 and TRBJ1-2, with TRBD1 as a possible D gene (5 bases). The V end was cut by 4 bases, the J end by 3 bases, with 12 bases between. The CDR3 spans 14 residues. Looked up from germline, CDR1 is LGHNA and CDR2 is YSLEER.